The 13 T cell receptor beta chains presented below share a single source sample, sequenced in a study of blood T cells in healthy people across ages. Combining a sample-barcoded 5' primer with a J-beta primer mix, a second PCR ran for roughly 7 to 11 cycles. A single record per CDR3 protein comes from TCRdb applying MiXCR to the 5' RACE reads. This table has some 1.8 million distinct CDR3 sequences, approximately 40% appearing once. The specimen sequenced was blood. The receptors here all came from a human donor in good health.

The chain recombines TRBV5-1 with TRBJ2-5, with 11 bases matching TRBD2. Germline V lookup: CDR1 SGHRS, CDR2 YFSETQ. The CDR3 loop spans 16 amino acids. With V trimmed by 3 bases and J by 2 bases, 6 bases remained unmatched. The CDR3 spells CASSSEASGGQETQYF. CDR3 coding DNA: TGCGCCAGCAGCTCGGAGGCTAGCGGGGGGCAAGAGACCCAGTACTTC.

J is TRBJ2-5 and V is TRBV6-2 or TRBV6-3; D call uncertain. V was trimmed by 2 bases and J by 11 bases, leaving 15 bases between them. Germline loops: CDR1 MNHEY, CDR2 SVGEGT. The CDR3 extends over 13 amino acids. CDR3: CASSYGRTGEQYF. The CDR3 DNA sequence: TGTGCCAGCAGTTACGGAAGGACGGGTGAGCAGTACTTC.

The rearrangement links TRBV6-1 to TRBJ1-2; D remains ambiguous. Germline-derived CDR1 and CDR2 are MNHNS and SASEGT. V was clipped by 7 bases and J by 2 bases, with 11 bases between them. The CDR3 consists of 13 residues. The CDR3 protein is CASMSGVNYGYTF. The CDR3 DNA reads TGTGCCAGCATGTCCGGAGTCAACTATGGCTACACCTTC.

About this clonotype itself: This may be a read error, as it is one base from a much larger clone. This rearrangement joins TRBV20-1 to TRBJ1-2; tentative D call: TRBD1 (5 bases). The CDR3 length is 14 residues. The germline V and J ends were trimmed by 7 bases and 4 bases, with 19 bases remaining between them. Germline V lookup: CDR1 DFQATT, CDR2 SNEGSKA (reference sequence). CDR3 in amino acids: CSVLTWGDFYGYTF. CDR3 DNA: TGCAGTGTCCTGACATGGGGCGATTTCTATGGCTACACCTTC.

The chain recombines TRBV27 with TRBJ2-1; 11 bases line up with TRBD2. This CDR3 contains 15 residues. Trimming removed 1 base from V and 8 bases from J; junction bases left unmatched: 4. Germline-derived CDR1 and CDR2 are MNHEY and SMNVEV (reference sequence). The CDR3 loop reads CASSLYASGGHEQFF. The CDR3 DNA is TGTGCCAGCAGTTTATATGCTAGCGGGGGGCATGAGCAGTTCTTC.

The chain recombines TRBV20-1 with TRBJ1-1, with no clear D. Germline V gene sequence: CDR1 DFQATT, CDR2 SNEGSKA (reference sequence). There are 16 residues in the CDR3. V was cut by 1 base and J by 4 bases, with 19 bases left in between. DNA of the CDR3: TGCAGTGCTAGAGCCTCGGCAGGCCCCCTTGGCACTGAAGCTTTCTTT. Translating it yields CSARASAGPLGTEAFF.

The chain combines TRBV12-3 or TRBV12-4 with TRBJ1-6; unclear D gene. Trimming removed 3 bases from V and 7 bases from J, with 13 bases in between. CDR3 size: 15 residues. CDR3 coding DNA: TGTGCCAGCAGTTTGATCACACCCCCAAATTCACCCCTCCACTTT. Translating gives CASSLITPPNSPLHF.

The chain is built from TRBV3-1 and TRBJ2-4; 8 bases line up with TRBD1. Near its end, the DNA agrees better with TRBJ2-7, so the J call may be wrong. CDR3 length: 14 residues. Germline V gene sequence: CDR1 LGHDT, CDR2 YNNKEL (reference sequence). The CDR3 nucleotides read TGTGCCAGCAGCCAAGATTGGACAGGGTACGAGCAGTACTTC. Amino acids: CASSQDWTGYEQYF.

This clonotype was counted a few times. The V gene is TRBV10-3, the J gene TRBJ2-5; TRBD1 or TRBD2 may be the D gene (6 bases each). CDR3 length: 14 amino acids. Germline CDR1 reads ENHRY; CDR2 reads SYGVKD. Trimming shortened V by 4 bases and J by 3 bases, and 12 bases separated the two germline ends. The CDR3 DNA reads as TGTGCCATCAGTGTAACGGGGGCTAAAGAGACCCAGTACTTC. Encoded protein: CAISVTGAKETQYF.

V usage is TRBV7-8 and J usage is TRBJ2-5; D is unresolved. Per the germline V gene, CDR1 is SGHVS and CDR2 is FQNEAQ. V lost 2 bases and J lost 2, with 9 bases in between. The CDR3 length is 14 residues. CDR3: CASSLQMGQETQYF. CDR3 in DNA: TGTGCCAGCAGCTTACAGATGGGGCAAGAGACCCAGTACTTC.

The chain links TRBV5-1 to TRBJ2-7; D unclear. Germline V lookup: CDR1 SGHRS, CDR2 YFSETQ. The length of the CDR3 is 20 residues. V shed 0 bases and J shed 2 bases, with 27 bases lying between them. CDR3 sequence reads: CASSLDLGGRLSSPPYEQYF. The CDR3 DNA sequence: TGCGCCAGCAGCTTGGACCTAGGTGGCAGGTTATCATCCCCTCCCTACGAGCAGTACTTC.

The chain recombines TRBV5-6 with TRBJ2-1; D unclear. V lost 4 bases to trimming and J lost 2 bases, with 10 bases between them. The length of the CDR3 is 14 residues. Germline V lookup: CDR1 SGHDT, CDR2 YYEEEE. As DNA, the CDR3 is TGTGCCAGCAGCCCGGAGACCGCCTACAATGAGCAGTTCTTC. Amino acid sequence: CASSPETAYNEQFF.

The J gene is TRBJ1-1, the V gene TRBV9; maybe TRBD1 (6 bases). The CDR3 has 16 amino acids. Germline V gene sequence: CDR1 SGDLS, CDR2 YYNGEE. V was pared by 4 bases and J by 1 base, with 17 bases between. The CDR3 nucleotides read TGTGCCAGCAGCTATGGTTGGGGGGCGAAGAACACTGAAGCTTTCTTT. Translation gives CASSYGWGAKNTEAFF.